This TCR beta chain was captured in a study of cytomegalovirus exposure and HLA in healthy donors. The PCR contained 60 Vbeta and 13 Jbeta primers. This table comes from immunoSEQ multiplex PCR, and its TCRdb copy is limited to in-frame clones, with some not included. The table has 120,000 or so clones, 81% seen once. Looked up from germline, CDR1 is SGDLS and CDR2 is YYNGEE. The V and J ends lost 2 bases and 3 bases, in that order; junction bases with no gene match: 8. This CDR3 contains 16 residues. The source is a woman aged 40 to 49 in good health and CMV-seronegative. The sample comprised PBMCs. The genes are TRBV9 and TRBJ2-3; 8 bases are shared with TRBD2. The DNA for the CDR3 is TGTGCCAGCAGCGTTGGGGCGGGGGGAAGGACAGATACGCAGTATTTT. Its translation is CASSVGAGGRTDTQYF.